The sample holds a few counts of the clone carrying this T cell receptor beta chain. Its antigen is not known. The CDR3 has 18 amino acids. The V end lost 0 bases, the J end lost 8 bases, and 24 bases lay between the germline ends. Germline V gene lookup returns CDR1 SGHNT and CDR2 YYREEE (reference sequence). The data originate from a study of tissue T cells after allogeneic stem cell transplantation. Study-level points and caveats: Motif-based clustering found tissue-specific repertoire signatures shared across patients, though few clones were shared.

TCRdb's copy holds only in-frame clones and misses some; the assay was immunoSEQ multiplex PCR. The sample includes some 9,000 clones, approximately 53% seen only once; the top ten take around a fifth. Comparators were a few non-transplant cancer patients without known GI disease. Here the sequenced sample was tissue from the jejunum, taken at autopsy. The clonotype comes from a female donor of 60 years or more with lung cancer. This sequence joins TRBV5-4 and TRBJ2-1, with D perhaps matching TRBD2 (7 bases). The CDR3 is CASSLVGGRDGRPHEQFF. DNA for the CDR3: TGTGCCAGCAGCTTGGTCGGGGGCCGCGACGGGAGGCCCCATGAGCAGTTCTTC.